The clone carrying this T cell receptor beta chain was detected many times. The antigen remains unidentified. TCRdb independently ran MiXCR on the PCR reads; one entry per CDR3 protein. Altogether some 94,000 distinct CDR3 sequences are present, around a quarter being singletons, with the ten largest covering approximately 0.8%. The data stem from a study of molecular identifiers for immune sequencing clone quantification. Study-level information: In replicates, the authors split RNA from roughly 18,000 or 92,000 naive CD8 cells five ways and sequenced four. The study, taken as a whole, reports: Clones that exceeded 20 RNA copies held over 98% of effector molecules, yet under 1% in naive cells.

Sorted naive CD8 T cells were those defined as CD8+CD4-CCR7+CD45RA+. The V segment lost 3 bases and the J segment 3 bases; nucleotides outside the gene matches: 4. CDR3 length equals 15 residues. Sequencing input: naive CD8+ T cells from blood, with Jurkat cell RNA spiked in. Regarding subset: FACS-sorted CD8+CD4-CCR7+CD45RA+ naive T cells. This chain links TRBV12-3 or TRBV12-4 with TRBJ1-5, with 8 positions matching TRBD1. This sequence originates from a human donor in good health. Some libraries in this study had Jurkat cell RNA spiked in. The CDR3 sequence: CASSFFRGPNQPQHF. CDR3 nucleotide sequence: TGTGCCAGCAGTTTTTTCAGGGGGCCCAATCAGCCCCAGCATTTT.